Listed here is a single T cell receptor beta chain. TCRdb's table, derived via immunoSEQ multiplex PCR, lists solely in-frame clones and lacks some. The sample shows about 22,000 clones, 91% of them seen only once. This specimen comes from a study of T cell changes during pregnancy in multiple sclerosis. Germline CDR1 is MNHEY and CDR2 is SVGAGI. Trimming removed 8 bases from V and 2 bases from J; junction bases left unmatched: 5. This CDR3 region has 14 residues. The source of this sequence is a female donor in good health, enrolled as a control in a pregnancy study. The sequencing used CD4+ T cells from peripheral blood mononuclear cells, collected after pregnancy. The chain is built from TRBV6-5 and TRBJ1-4; 7 nucleotides align to TRBD1. As DNA, the CDR3 is TGTGCCAGCGGACAGGTCTGGACTAATGAAAAACTGTTTTTT. As protein: CASGQVWTNEKLFF.